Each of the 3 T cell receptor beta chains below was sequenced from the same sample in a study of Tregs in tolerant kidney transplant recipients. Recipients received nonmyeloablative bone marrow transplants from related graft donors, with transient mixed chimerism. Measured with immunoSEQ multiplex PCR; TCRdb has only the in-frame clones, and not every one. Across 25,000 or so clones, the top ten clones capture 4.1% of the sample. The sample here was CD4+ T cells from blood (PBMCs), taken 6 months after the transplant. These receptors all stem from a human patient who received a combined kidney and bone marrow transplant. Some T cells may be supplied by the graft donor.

The CDR3 reads CASSWTGVAQYF. The sequenced part of the CDR3 DNA is TGTGCCAGCAGCTGGACAGGGGTAGCT. The chain links TRBV5-6 to TRBJ2-4, with 9 bases lining up with TRBD1. The DNA ends 3 residues before the CDR3 does, and the rest of the CDR3 is filled in from the germline J gene. The CDR3 is 12 amino acids. CDR1 and CDR2 from the germline V gene are SGHDT and YYEEEE.

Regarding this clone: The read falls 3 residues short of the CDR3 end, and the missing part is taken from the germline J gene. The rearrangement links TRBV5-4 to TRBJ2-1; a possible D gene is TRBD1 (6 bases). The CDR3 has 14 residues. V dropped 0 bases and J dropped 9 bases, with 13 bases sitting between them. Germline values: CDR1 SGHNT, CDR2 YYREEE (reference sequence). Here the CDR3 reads CASSLVGAQGEQFF. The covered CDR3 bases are TGTGCCAGCAGCTTGGTGGGGGCGCAGGGTGAG.

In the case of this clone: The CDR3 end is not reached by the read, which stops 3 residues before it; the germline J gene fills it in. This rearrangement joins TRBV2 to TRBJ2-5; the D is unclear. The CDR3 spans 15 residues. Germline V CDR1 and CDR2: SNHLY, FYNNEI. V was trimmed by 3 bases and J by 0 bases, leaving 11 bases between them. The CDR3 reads CASSDDGGYQETQYF. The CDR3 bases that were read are TGTGCCAGCAGTGATGACGGCGGATACCAAGAGACC.